This entry lists 6 T cell receptor beta chains sequenced from one sample in a study of shared T cell receptors in the human thymus. Generated by immunoSEQ multiplex PCR, the TCRdb table keeps only in-frame clones and is missing some. Among some 400,000 clones listed, 85% to 95% were seen once. The sequencing input was thymocytes. These receptors came from a human donor.

The chain couples TRBV30 to TRBJ2-4; D is possibly TRBD1 (6 bases). The CDR3 has 14 amino acids. Trimming removed 2 bases at V and 0 bases at J, with 8 bases between. Germline assignment: CDR1 GTSNPN and CDR2 SVGIG (reference sequence). For the CDR3, the DNA is TGTGCCTGGAGTCACAGGGCAGCCAAAAACATTCAGTACTTC. Translating it yields CAWSHRAAKNIQYF.

In its sample, this clone was seen once. The chain uses TRBV7-8 and TRBJ1-4, with D perhaps TRBD1 (6 bases). V lost 5 bases to trimming and J lost 8 bases, with 24 bases between them. This CDR3 has 17 residues. Germline CDR1 reads SGHVS; CDR2 reads FQNEAQ. The CDR3 reads CASSPSYRGASGEKLFF. CDR3 DNA sequence: TGTGCCAGCAGCCCCAGTTACCGGGGGGCCTCAGGGGAAAAACTGTTTTTT.

The CDR3 sequence: CASSLSGEGEKLFF. The CDR3 nucleotides read TGTGCCAGCAGTTTATCGGGGGAGGGTGAAAAACTGTTTTTT. The V and J genes are TRBV28 and TRBJ1-4, with D perhaps matching TRBD1 (5 bases). The CDR3 spans 14 residues. Per the germline V gene, CDR1 is MDHEN and CDR2 is SYDVKM. V dropped 1 base and J dropped 7 bases, with 10 bases sitting between them.

The CDR3 region is CASNIGLAGSDSYEQYF. CDR3 bases: TGTGCCAGCAATATAGGACTAGCGGGTTCCGACTCCTACGAGCAGTACTTC. The chain joins TRBV6-4 to TRBJ2-7; TRBD2 matches at 11 bases. V lost 7 bases, J lost 0 bases, and 11 bases stayed unmatched. CDR1 and CDR2 (germline): MRHNA, SNTAGT. The CDR3 sequence is 17 residues long.

This clone has just one count. The rearrangement joins TRBV7-8 to TRBJ1-1; TRBD1 aligns across 11 bases. This CDR3 has 15 amino acids. Germline V CDR1 and CDR2: SGHVS, FQNEAQ. J was trimmed by 3 bases and V by 3 bases; bases with no gene match: 3. CDR3: CASSLDRGQDTEAFF. Written as DNA, the CDR3 is TGTGCCAGCAGCTTGGACAGGGGGCAAGACACTGAAGCTTTCTTT.

This chain links TRBV27 with TRBJ2-4; TRBD2 matches at 16 bases. Germline V lookup: CDR1 MNHEY, CDR2 SMNVEV (reference sequence). Trimming took 6 bases from V and 13 from J; bases not matched to a gene: 9. There are 15 residues in the CDR3. CDR3 amino acids: CASRGTSGRARIQYF. The DNA for the CDR3 is TGTGCCAGCAGGGGGACTAGCGGGAGGGCCAGGATACAGTACTTC.